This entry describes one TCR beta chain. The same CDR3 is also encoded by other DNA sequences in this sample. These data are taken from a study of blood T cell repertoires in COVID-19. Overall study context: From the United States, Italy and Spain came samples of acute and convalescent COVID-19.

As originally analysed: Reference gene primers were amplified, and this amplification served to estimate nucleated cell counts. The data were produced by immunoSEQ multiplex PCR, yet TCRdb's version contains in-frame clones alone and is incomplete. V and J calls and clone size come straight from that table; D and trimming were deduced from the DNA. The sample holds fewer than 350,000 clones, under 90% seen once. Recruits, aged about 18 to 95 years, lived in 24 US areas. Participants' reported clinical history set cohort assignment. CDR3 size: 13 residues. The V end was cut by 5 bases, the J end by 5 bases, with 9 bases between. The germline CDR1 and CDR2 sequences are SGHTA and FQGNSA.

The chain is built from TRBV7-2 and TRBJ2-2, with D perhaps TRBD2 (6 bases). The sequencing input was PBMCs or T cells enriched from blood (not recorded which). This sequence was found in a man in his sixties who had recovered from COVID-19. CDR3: CASSLGGTGELFF. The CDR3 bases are TGTGCCAGCAGCCTGGGGGGAACCGGGGAGCTGTTTTTT.